The 23 T cell receptor beta chains given below trace back to one sample, sequenced in a study of T cells in Graves' hyperthyroidism and ophthalmopathy. RNA transcripts gave rise to amplified TCR beta CDR3 regions. First-round RT-PCR of the TCR CDR3 relied on the HTBI primer set. Using its own MiXCR run on the multiplex PCR reads, TCRdb lists one record per CDR3 protein. The data show a few hundred thousand distinct CDR3 sequences, 15% to 17% seen once. Sequencing was done on a sample of blood. These receptors were obtained from a woman aged 25-40 years with Graves' hyperthyroidism.

The chain combines TRBV18 with TRBJ2-2; 9 nucleotides line up with TRBD2. V shed 1 base and J 5 bases; nucleotides not matched to a gene: 8. Germline values: CDR1 KGHSH, CDR2 LQKENI. The CDR3 runs 17 residues. The DNA of the CDR3 is TGTGCCAGCTCACCACTGAGCGGGAGGACGGGGACCGGGGAGCTGTTTTTT. Translating it yields CASSPLSGRTGTGELFF.

The rearrangement joins TRBV27 to TRBJ2-1; D unclear. CDR1 MNHEY and CDR2 SMNVEV come from the germline V gene (reference sequence). Between the trimmed V and J ends, which lost 6 bases and 3 bases, there was a span of 15 bases. This CDR3 contains 15 residues. In nucleotides, the CDR3 is TGTGCCAGCAGATCCGACATCCTACGCTACAATGAGCAGTTCTTC. Amino acid sequence: CASRSDILRYNEQFF.

This clonotype was picked up a small number of times. The chain has TRBV5-6 and TRBJ2-7; 8 bases match TRBD2. CDR3 length: 16 amino acids. V shed 6 bases, J shed 3 bases, and the junction held 14 bases outside the gene matches. Germline V gene data show CDR1 as SGHDT and CDR2 as YYEEEE. CDR3 bases: TGTGCCAGCACCCTACGTCGGGGGGGTTTGCACTACGAGCAGTACTTC. Encoded protein: CASTLRRGGLHYEQYF.

This clonotype was recorded many times. CDR3 DNA: TGTGCCAGCAGCTCATCCGGGACGGGCTCCTACAATGAGCAGTTCTTC. Protein: CASSSSGTGSYNEQFF. V and J are TRBV11-2 and TRBJ2-1; perhaps D is TRBD1 or TRBD2 (5 bases each). Germline assignment: CDR1 SGHAT and CDR2 FQNNGV. Between the trimmed V and J ends, which lost 4 bases and 0 bases, there was a span of 13 bases. The CDR3 sequence is 16 residues long. Based on the CDR3 plus reference TRBV11-2 and TRBJ2-1, the full variable domain is EAGVAQSPRYKIIEKRQSVAFWCNPISGHATLYWYQQILGQGPKLLIQFQNNGVVDDSQLPKDRFSAERLKGVDSTLKIQPAKLEDSAVYLCASSSSGTGSYNEQFFGPGTRLTVL.

This chain links TRBV10-3 with TRBJ2-7, with 12 bases lining up with TRBD2. Germline CDR1 ENHRY, CDR2 SYGVKD. The CDR3 has 15 residues. Trimming at V came to 10 bases and at J to 2 bases, leaving 9 bases not matched to a gene. The DNA of the CDR3 is TGTGCCACCAGATCCGGGACTAGCGGGCCCTACGAGCAGTACTTC. This encodes CATRSGTSGPYEQYF.

This clonotype was picked up many times. The chain carries TRBV7-9 and TRBJ2-3; possible D gene TRBD2, 6 bases. This CDR3 has 16 amino acids. The V gene lost 1 base and the J gene lost 2 bases, with 13 bases spanning the gap. CDR1 is SEHNR and CDR2 is FQNEAQ in the germline V gene (reference sequence). The CDR3, as DNA: TGTGCCAGCAGCTTAGGTATTAGCGGCTCCACAGATACGCAGTATTTT. It is translated as CASSLGISGSTDTQYF.

This clonotype was seen at least ten times. This sequence joins TRBV27 and TRBJ2-1; 10 nucleotides line up with TRBD1. With V trimmed by 6 bases and J by 6 bases, 2 bases remained unmatched. The germline CDR1 and CDR2 sequences are MNHEY and SMNVEV (reference sequence). The CDR3 is 13 amino acids. The CDR3 coding sequence is TGTGCCAGCAGGGGACAGGGGCGCAATGAGCAGTTCTTC. Translation: CASRGQGRNEQFF.

This clonotype has a count of ten or more. The chain couples TRBV7-9 to TRBJ2-1; 13 nucleotides match TRBD2. Trimming at V came to 6 bases and at J to 2 bases, leaving 7 bases not matched to a gene. Per the germline V gene, CDR1 is SEHNR and CDR2 is FQNEAQ (reference sequence). CDR3 length equals 17 residues. CDR3 loop: CASSTGTSGKPYNEQFF. The CDR3 DNA reads as TGTGCCAGCAGTACCGGGACTAGCGGGAAACCCTACAATGAGCAGTTCTTC.

This clonotype appeared many times. The chain's CDR3 is CASSRAPAGVATDTQYF. CDR3 sequence (DNA): TGTGCCAGCAGCCGGGCACCGGCGGGAGTAGCGACAGATACGCAGTATTTT. The V and J genes are TRBV3-1 and TRBJ2-3; 7 bases agree with TRBD2. The CDR3 has 17 residues. The junction had 13 bases not matched to a gene; V was cut back by 4 bases and J by 3 bases. Germline-derived CDR1 and CDR2 are LGHDT and YNNKEL (reference sequence).

The chain carries TRBV6-5 and TRBJ1-2; 8 bases are shared with TRBD1. The CDR3 is 16 residues long. V was clipped by 0 bases and J by 6 bases; unmatched bases: 9. The germline V gene encodes CDR1 MNHEY and CDR2 SVGAGI. This CDR3 reads CASSYSHGQGLNGYTF. CDR3 nucleotides: TGTGCCAGCAGTTACTCGCACGGACAGGGCCTAAATGGCTACACCTTC.

This clonotype was seen ten or more times. The rearrangement uses TRBV7-9 and TRBJ2-4; 7 bases line up with TRBD2. Trimming at V came to 0 bases and at J to 2 bases, leaving 4 bases not matched to a gene. CDR1 is SEHNR, CDR2 FQNEAQ, per germline (reference sequence). This CDR3 region has 16 residues. The CDR3 DNA reads as TGTGCCAGCAGCTTAGCGGTGGGAGGGCCCAAAAACATTCAGTACTTC. Protein product: CASSLAVGGPKNIQYF.

This clonotype appeared a few times. J is TRBJ2-2 and V is TRBV7-2; D uncertain. This CDR3 spans 16 amino acids. CDR1 SGHTA and CDR2 FQGNSA come from the germline V gene. The V end was cut by 5 bases, the J end by 1 base, with 14 bases between. DNA of the CDR3: TGTGCCAGCAGCCCTCACCAACCCGGGAACACCGGGGAGCTGTTTTTT. This translates into CASSPHQPGNTGELFF.

This clonotype was picked up many times. The rearrangement links TRBV27 to TRBJ1-1; D might be TRBD1 (5 bases). CDR1 is MNHEY, CDR2 SMNVEV, per germline (reference sequence). The ends were cut back, 1 base at V and 1 base at J, with 13 bases in the middle. The length of the CDR3 is 16 residues. CDR3 residues: CASSLLSSGQNTEAFF. As DNA, the CDR3 is TGTGCCAGCAGTTTATTATCCTCAGGGCAGAACACTGAAGCTTTCTTT.

The J gene is TRBJ1-5, the V gene TRBV14, with D unresolved. The CDR3 length is 14 residues. The ends were cut back, 0 bases at V and 6 bases at J, with 9 bases in the middle. Per the germline V gene, CDR1 is SGHDN and CDR2 is FVKESK. The CDR3 DNA reads as TGTGCCAGCAGCCAAGATTTTATCATTCAGCCCCAGCATTTT. This sequence encodes CASSQDFIIQPQHF.

The V call is TRBV7-2, the J call TRBJ2-1, with 7 bases matching TRBD2. Trimming at V came to 5 bases and at J to 3 bases, leaving 7 bases not matched to a gene. The germline V gene encodes CDR1 SGHTA and CDR2 FQGNSA. CDR3 length equals 15 residues. The chain's CDR3 is CASSETSVYYNEQFF. CDR3 coding DNA: TGTGCCAGCAGCGAAACTAGCGTCTACTACAATGAGCAGTTCTTC.

The rearrangement uses TRBV2 and TRBJ2-7, with 13 bases lining up with TRBD2. The CDR3 is 17 residues long. Germline loops: CDR1 SNHLY, CDR2 FYNNEI. With 1 base clipped from V and 4 bases from J, the junction kept 7 bases outside the gene matches. CDR3 in DNA: TGTGCCAGCAGTGAAGAAGGACTAGCGGGAGCGGGTTACGAGCAGTACTTC. Its translation: CASSEEGLAGAGYEQYF.

Only a few counts were recorded for this clonotype. This chain links TRBV28 with TRBJ2-7, with D unclear. The CDR3 runs to 14 residues. Trimming shortened V by 2 bases and J by 7 bases, and 15 bases separated the two germline ends. The germline gives CDR1 MDHEN, CDR2 SYDVKM. The CDR3 nucleotides are TGTGCCAGCAGTTTAGTTCCGGTACGTTGGGAGCAGTACTTC. Translated, it gives CASSLVPVRWEQYF.

In its sample, this clonotype was seen many times. The V call is TRBV20-1, the J call TRBJ2-1; D unresolved. Trimming pared 5 bases from V and 3 bases from J, leaving 8 bases between. The CDR3 length is 12 residues. CDR1 and CDR2 from the germline V gene are DFQATT and SNEGSKA (reference sequence). CDR3 DNA: TGCAGTGCTCCCCTTCGCTACAATGAGCAGTTCTTC. This encodes CSAPLRYNEQFF.

V and J are TRBV7-6 and TRBJ2-3; 11 bases fit TRBD1. This CDR3 comprises 18 residues. The V segment lost 5 bases and the J segment 4 bases; nucleotides outside the gene matches: 14. Germline V lookup: CDR1 SGHVS, CDR2 FNYEAQ. The CDR3 DNA follows: TGTGCCAGCAGCCGTTATTTTTCGTCGGGACAGGGGGCAGATACGCAGTATTTT. Its protein is CASSRYFSSGQGADTQYF.

The CDR3 nucleotides read TGTGCCAGTAGGCCCGGGACAGACGAAAAACTGTTTTTT. This codes for CASRPGTDEKLFF. The chain joins TRBV19 to TRBJ1-4, with TRBD1 matching over 7 bases. Germline V gene sequence: CDR1 LNHDA, CDR2 SQIVND (reference sequence). This CDR3 has 13 residues. V lost 6 bases and J lost 8; bases outside the gene matches: 6.

This clonotype has just a few counts. The chain recombines TRBV7-3 with TRBJ2-1, with 9 bases matching TRBD2. Germline lookup yields CDR1 SGHTA and CDR2 FQGTGA. The V segment lost 3 bases and the J segment 6 bases; nucleotides outside the gene matches: 9. The CDR3 is made up of 16 amino acids. CDR3 sequence reads: CASSLVLSGSRNEQFF. Written as DNA, the CDR3 is TGTGCCAGCAGCTTGGTCCTTAGCGGGAGTCGCAATGAGCAGTTCTTC. The variable domain in full, completed from reference TRBV7-3 and TRBJ2-1, reads GAGVSQTPSNKVTEKGKYVELRCDPISGHTALYWYRQSLGQGPEFLIYFQGTGAADDSGLPNDRFFAVRPEGSVSTLKIQRTERGDSAVYLCASSLVLSGSRNEQFFGPGTRLTVL.

This clonotype appeared a few times. This rearrangement joins TRBV5-5 to TRBJ2-7; D is unresolved. The CDR3 covers 13 residues. Germline CDR1 is SGHKS and CDR2 is YYEKEE (reference sequence). The V gene lost 0 bases and the J gene lost 2 bases, with 6 bases spanning the gap. CDR3 amino acids: CASSLATTYEQYF. The CDR3, as DNA: TGTGCCAGCAGCTTGGCCACGACCTACGAGCAGTACTTC.

The table lists this clonotype with many counts. The chain joins TRBV5-1 to TRBJ1-1, with D tentatively TRBD1 (6 bases). This CDR3 is 15 amino acids long. Between the trimmed V and J ends, which lost 0 bases and 11 bases, there was a span of 20 bases. Germline V gives CDR1 SGHRS, CDR2 YFSETQ. In nucleotides, the CDR3 is TGCGCCAGCAGCTTGGATGGCCGAGGGGGTTTGAGGGCTTTCTTT. Protein product: CASSLDGRGGLRAFF.